This T cell receptor beta chain was captured by sequencing in a study of CD8 T cells in ankylosing spondylitis (dated 2017 in TCRdb). Turning to the overall study: The study profiled T cell receptor beta repertoires in healthy donors and ankylosing spondylitis patients to find disease-linked TCR variants. Peripheral blood was sampled, and synovial fluid was additionally collected from ankylosing spondylitis patients. The full study cohort comprised approximately 23 ankylosing spondylitis patients and over 95 healthy donors. On the study overall, not on this receptor specifically: A TCR beta motif of about 8 highly homologous amino acid variants appeared characteristic of blood from ankylosing spondylitis patients. A CD8+ phenotype was shown by the disease-linked clones, which were found at relatively low frequencies in peripheral blood. Some motif variants were previously reported in synovial fluid and blood of reactive arthritis patients, suggesting common disease-initiation mechanisms. According to the report, matched synovial fluid samples from ankylosing spondylitis patients were significantly enriched for the disease-linked clones.

The reads were generated on an Illumina HiSeq 2500. Quantitative 5'-RACE with molecular barcodes was used to prepare TCR beta libraries. As for the original processing: Disease-linked TCR variants were identified with a new computational method built on a probabilistic model of VDJ rearrangement. TCRdb handled the public reads itself, with Q25 trimming in fastp and clone calling in MiXCR, and kept productive beta chains. A single entry per CDR3 protein holds the most common genes and DNA from its merged rows. The V and J calls shown here were made by TCRdb, not taken from the authors' results. The sample data list roughly 450,000 distinct CDR3 sequences, and 25% to 30% of these were observed just once. The ten largest clones take up 0.89% of the sample. Compared with germline, V lacks 6 bases and J lacks 8 bases; bases without a gene match: 7. The CDR3 starts with the cysteine, ends with the phenylalanine, and has 14 residues. Only the CDR3 DNA stays, 42 bases, in frame from base 1. According to the germline V gene, CDR1 reads SGHRS and CDR2 reads YFSETQ.

Comment on this clonotype: Its binding antigen is unknown. Base qualities are not at hand, and no much larger clone is one base apart.

Input material: blood, either unsorted or a sorted T cell fraction (not recorded which). This TCR came from a male donor with ankylosing spondylitis. This sequence uses TRBV5-1 and TRBJ1-4; 10 nucleotides in the junction match TRBD1. The sequenced DNA: TGCGCCAGCACCTCCGGGACAGGGGACGAAAAACTGTTTTTT. This sequence encodes CASTSGTGDEKLFF.